The 9 T cell receptor beta chains given below trace back to one sample, sequenced in a study of blood T cells in healthy people across ages. A J-beta primer mix and a sample-barcoded 5' primer were used in a second PCR of roughly 6 to 12 cycles. TCRdb fed the 5' RACE reads into MiXCR, producing one record per CDR3 protein. The table lists 750,000 to 1,000,000 distinct CDR3 sequences, about 29% of them singletons. These same data were also listed under a study on T cells of mothers and their children.

What was sequenced was blood. These receptors all come from a woman aged 40 to 50 in good health.

This clonotype appeared a few times. The chain combines TRBV6-5 with TRBJ1-2, with D unresolved. Trimming cost V 2 bases and J 3 bases, with 7 bases left between them. This CDR3 is 13 amino acids long. Germline CDR1 reads MNHEY; CDR2 reads SVGAGI. The CDR3 here is CASSYNSYYGYTF. The CDR3 region has the DNA TGTGCCAGCAGTTACAACTCCTACTATGGCTACACCTTC.

This clonotype showed up just a few times. V usage is TRBV5-1 and J usage is TRBJ2-1, with TRBD2 matching 8 bases. Germline V gene sequence: CDR1 SGHRS, CDR2 YFSETQ. This CDR3 has 16 amino acids. V shed 0 bases and J 1 base; nucleotides not matched to a gene: 3. The CDR3 is CASSLGPSGSYNEQFF. Written as DNA, the CDR3 is TGCGCCAGCAGCTTGGGACCTAGCGGGTCCTACAATGAGCAGTTCTTC. The whole variable domain, remainder taken from reference TRBV5-1 and TRBJ2-1, is KAGVTQTPRYLIKTRGQQVTLSCSPISGHRSVSWYQQTPGQGLQFLFEYFSETQRNKGNFPGRFSGRQFSNSRSEMNVSTLELGDSALYLCASSLGPSGSYNEQFFGPGTRLTVL.

The V gene is TRBV27, the J gene TRBJ2-6; D is unclear. The ends were cut back, 5 bases at V and 0 bases at J, with 11 bases in the middle. Germline V lookup: CDR1 MNHEY, CDR2 SMNVEV (reference sequence). The CDR3 sequence is 16 residues long. CDR3 sequence (DNA): TGTGCCAGCAGTCCCCCCGTAAGCTCTGGGGCCAACGTCCTGACTTTC. Translation gives CASSPPVSSGANVLTF. Based on the CDR3 plus reference TRBV27 and TRBJ2-6, the full variable domain is EAQVTQNPRYLITVTGKKLTVTCSQNMNHEYMSWYRQDPGLGLRQIYYSMNVEVTDKGDVPEGYKVSRKEKRNFPLILESPSPNQTSLYFCASSPPVSSGANVLTFGAGSRLTVL.

This rearrangement joins TRBV28 to TRBJ2-2; no definite D call. CDR3 length: 12 residues. CDR1 is MDHEN and CDR2 is SYDVKM in the germline V gene. V shed 3 bases and J shed 6 bases, with 5 bases lying between them. The CDR3 loop is CASSFFAGELFF. The CDR3 coding sequence is TGTGCCAGCAGTTTTTTCGCCGGGGAGCTGTTTTTT.

This clonotype was found a few times. This could be a read error, since a much larger clone is one nucleotide away. This chain connects TRBV29-1 to TRBJ1-2; 7 nucleotides match TRBD1. V gave up 6 bases and J gave up 8 bases; unmatched junction bases: 9. From germline, CDR1 is SQVTM and CDR2 ANQGSEA. The CDR3 sequence is 12 residues long. The CDR3 nucleotides are TGCAGCGTGGGGTCAGGGGGAGGCGGCTACACCTTC. This sequence encodes CSVGSGGGGYTF. The whole variable domain, filled in from reference TRBV29-1 and TRBJ1-2, reads SAVISQKPSRDICQRGTSLTIQCQVDSQVTMMFWYRQQPGQSLTLIATANQGSEATYESGFVIDKFPISRPNLTFSTLTVSNMSPEDSSIYLCSVGSGGGGYTFGSGTRLTVV.

This clonotype was found once. One base away lies a much larger clone, so this may be a sequencing read error. This rearrangement joins TRBV4-1 to TRBJ2-6, with unresolved D. The germline V gene encodes CDR1 MGHRA and CDR2 YSYEKL. This CDR3 has 15 residues. DNA for the CDR3: TGCACCAGCAGAGCGTCGTCCTCTGGGGCCAACGTCCTGACTTTC. Protein: CTSRASSSGANVLTF.

The count of this clonotype is one. J is TRBJ1-4 and V is TRBV18, with TRBD1 matching 7 bases. Trimming at V came to 1 base and at J to 4 bases, leaving 15 bases not matched to a gene. The length of the CDR3 is 19 residues. Germline CDR1 KGHSH, CDR2 LQKENI. CDR3 amino acids: CASSPQRARSGQINEKLFF. The CDR3, as DNA: TGTGCCAGCTCACCACAGCGAGCCCGTTCGGGACAGATTAATGAAAAACTGTTTTTT.

The V and J genes are TRBV2 and TRBJ2-7; possibly TRBD2 for D (5 bases). The CDR3 spans 13 residues. The germline gives CDR1 SNHLY, CDR2 FYNNEI. V dropped 6 bases and J dropped 6 bases, with 15 bases sitting between them. The DNA for the CDR3 is TGTGCCAGCAGCCCAGCGGTGGGTTTCGAGCAGTACTTC. As protein: CASSPAVGFEQYF.

This clonotype was seen ten or more times. At one of its ends the junction is not consistent with the germline gene, which may arise from a read error. J is TRBJ2-7 and V is TRBV5-1; D not resolved. The CDR3 is made up of 11 amino acids. Germline CDR1 SGHRS, CDR2 YFSETQ. CDR3 DNA sequence: TGTGCCAGCAGCTTAGCCGGCGAGCAGTACTTC. It specifies CASSLAGEQYF.